This TCR beta chain originates from a study of cytomegalovirus exposure and HLA in healthy donors. Study-level background: Some 80 million unique TCRs from HLA-typed donors were held in an early data release.

Whole-study findings and limits: With further analysis later on, most CMV-associated TCR beta chains appeared HLA-restricted.

The table lists this clone with a count of one. Its target is unknown. Germline assignment: CDR1 SGHNT and CDR2 YYREEE (reference sequence). The CDR3 has 15 amino acids. Trimming shortened V by 4 bases and J by 5 bases, and 13 bases separated the two germline ends. A multiplex PCR was run with 60 Vbeta primers and 13 Jbeta primers. Libraries were prepared by immunoSEQ multiplex PCR; TCRdb keeps only in-frame clonotypes and omits some of them. The repertoire holds 130,000 to 150,000 clones, with around three quarters as singletons. The clonotype comes from a woman aged 40 to 50 in good health and CMV-seropositive. The chain recombines TRBV5-4 with TRBJ1-6; the D gene is possibly TRBD1 (6 bases). The sample was PBMCs. CDR3 sequence: CASSQRDRNNSPLHF. The CDR3 DNA follows: TGTGCCAGCAGCCAACGAGACAGGAATAATTCACCCCTCCACTTT.